The 13 T cell receptor beta chains presented below share a single source sample, sequenced in a study of shared clonotypes between healthy human individuals (dated by TCRdb to about 2020). Libraries were made using the immunoSEQ multiplex PCR assay. Sourced from immuneACCESS, this table was stored by TCRdb with only in-frame sequences that have V and J called. A share of the clones is absent; for the studies checked, an unresolved V gene accounts for under half, and the remainder has no known explanation. The table for this sample lists millions of clones; 90% to 95% of them were counted only once. The ten largest clones represent roughly 0.13% of the sample. Specimen: naive CD4+ T cells sorted from blood. This specimen's cell subset or site label, interpreted: CD45RA+ positively selected. These receptors all come from a man aged 18 to 35 in good health.

V gene TRBV2 combines with J gene TRBJ2-3; tentatively, D is TRBD1 (6 bases). This CDR3 is 13 amino acids long. V was pared by 4 bases and J by 2 bases, with 7 bases between. CDR1 is SNHLY and CDR2 is FYNNEI in the germline V gene. The CDR3 spells CASSGTVTDTQYF. The DNA of the CDR3 is TGTGCCAGCAGTGGGACAGTCACAGATACGCAGTATTTT.

The chain joins TRBV7-9 to TRBJ1-2; no clear D gene. Trimming left V 1 base short and J 6 bases short, with 9 bases between. The CDR3 sequence is 13 residues long. Germline assignment: CDR1 SEHNR and CDR2 FQNEAQ (reference sequence). CDR3 sequence: CASSLEFGNGYTF. CDR3 nucleotides: TGTGCCAGCAGCTTAGAATTTGGAAATGGCTACACCTTC. The complete variable domain, with remaining parts taken from reference TRBV7-9 and TRBJ1-2, reads DTGVSQNPRHKITKRGQNVTFRCDPISEHNRLYWYRQTLGQGPEFLTYFQNEAQLEKSRLLSDRFSAERPKGSFSTLEIQRTEQGDSAMYLCASSLEFGNGYTFGSGTRLTVV.

The chain has TRBV27 and TRBJ2-2; the D is unclear. Germline CDR1 and CDR2: MNHEY and SMNVEV (reference sequence). The CDR3 length is 15 residues. Trimming pared 6 bases from V and 1 base from J, leaving 12 bases between. For the CDR3, the DNA is TGTGCCAGCAGGGCGACCGGCTTGAACACCGGGGAGCTGTTTTTT. It codes for CASRATGLNTGELFF.

This clone was seen only once. The chain joins TRBV7-9 to TRBJ1-4; D unresolved. The length of the CDR3 is 14 residues. Germline V CDR1 and CDR2: SEHNR, FQNEAQ (reference sequence). V lost 1 base to trimming and J lost 12 bases, with 15 bases between them. The CDR3: CASSLVEGRVELFF. The CDR3 coding sequence is TGTGCCAGCAGCTTAGTGGAGGGTAGAGTGGAACTGTTTTTT.

This sequence joins TRBV6-5 and TRBJ2-7; tentative D call: TRBD2 (6 bases). Trimming stripped 8 bases from V and 4 bases from J, with 12 bases between. Germline assignment: CDR1 MNHEY and CDR2 SVGAGI. This CDR3 region has 12 residues. The DNA of the CDR3 is TGTGCCAGCCGCGGAGGGCGGTACGAGCAGTACTTC. Translation: CASRGGRYEQYF.

A note on this clone: At one end the junction does not follow the germline gene, possibly because of a read error. The CDR3: CVWSVLSGWKNEQFF. The CDR3 DNA reads as TGTGTCTGGAGTGTTCTGTCGGGATGGAAAAATGAGCAGTTCTTC. The chain joins TRBV30 to TRBJ2-1, with a possible D match to TRBD2 (5 bases). The CDR3 runs 15 residues. Germline V gene sequence: CDR1 GTSNPN, CDR2 SVGIG (reference sequence).

CDR3 amino acids: CASSLAGWLDTQYF. The CDR3 DNA reads TGTGCCAGCAGCTTAGCGGGGTGGCTGGATACGCAGTATTTT. V and J are TRBV7-9 and TRBJ2-3; D is ambiguous. Germline V gene sequence: CDR1 SEHNR, CDR2 FQNEAQ (reference sequence). CDR3 size: 14 residues. Trimming removed 0 bases at V and 6 bases at J, with 10 bases between.

For this clone: Other DNA sequences of this sample code for an identical CDR3. The chain recombines TRBV6-6 with TRBJ1-5; D not certain. The CDR3 loop spans 12 amino acids. Deletions cut 0 bases from V and 7 bases from J, with 4 bases between. Germline V gene data show CDR1 as MNHNY and CDR2 as SVGAGI (reference sequence). CDR3 bases: TGTGCCAGCAGTTACTCTGGACAGCCCCAGCATTTT. Translation: CASSYSGQPQHF.

The chain has TRBV6-5 and TRBJ1-3; D not resolved. The germline V gene encodes CDR1 MNHEY and CDR2 SVGAGI. CDR3 length: 14 amino acids. Trimming pared 7 bases from V and 3 bases from J, leaving 13 bases between. CDR3 in DNA: TGTGCCAGCACCTCCAACAGCCTTGGAAACACCATATATTTT. Its translation: CASTSNSLGNTIYF.

This clone was recorded only once. The chain carries TRBV10-3 and TRBJ2-7; D is undetermined. The germline V gene encodes CDR1 ENHRY and CDR2 SYGVKD. This CDR3 comprises 11 residues. Trimming took 8 bases from V and 0 from J, leaving 5 bases between them. The CDR3 here is CAIGISYEQYF. CDR3 bases: TGTGCCATCGGGATCTCCTACGAGCAGTACTTC.

The sample holds one count of this clone. The chain joins TRBV14 to TRBJ2-5; D uncertain. Trimming pared 5 bases from V and 5 bases from J, leaving 6 bases between. Germline V gene sequence: CDR1 SGHDN, CDR2 FVKESK. The CDR3 totals 11 residues. The CDR3 DNA is TGTGCCAGCAGCAATACGGAGACCCAGTACTTC. Translation gives CASSNTETQYF. Full variable domain (missing parts from reference TRBV14 and TRBJ2-5): EAGVTQFPSHSVIEKGQTVTLRCDPISGHDNLYWYRRVMGKEIKFLLHFVKESKQDESGMPNNRFLAERTGGTYSTLKVQPAELEDSGVYFCASSNTETQYFGPGTRLLVL.

The chain recombines TRBV10-2 with TRBJ2-7; maybe TRBD1 (6 bases). The V gene lost 6 bases and the J gene lost 2 bases, with 14 bases spanning the gap. Germline assignment: CDR1 WSHSY and CDR2 SAAADI. This CDR3 is built from 14 residues. CDR3 loop: CASRSVGAAYEQYF. CDR3 sequence (DNA): TGCGCCAGCAGAAGTGTGGGGGCAGCCTACGAGCAGTACTTC.

With regard to this clone: Other DNA sequences in the same sample also yield this CDR3. The chain joins TRBV6-1 to TRBJ2-3; perhaps TRBD1 as D (6 bases). V gave up 3 bases and J gave up 6 bases, with 10 bases separating them. CDR3 length: 13 amino acids. The germline V gene has CDR1 MNHNS and CDR2 SASEGT. The CDR3 here is CASSDRGRDTQYF. DNA of the CDR3: TGTGCCAGCAGTGACAGGGGAAGGGATACGCAGTATTTT.